Below, one T cell receptor beta chain is given with its context. What it recognizes is unknown. These data originate in a study of T cell repertoires in cytomegalovirus infection. Study-wide results and caveats: HLA-C-restricted CMV clonotypes gave the most frequent clonotype in two of eight donors.

TCRdb re-called the reads with MiXCR, one entry per CDR3 protein. This table holds 200,000 to 300,000 distinct CDR3 sequences, approximately 13% found once. The CDR3 extends over 12 amino acids. The V and J ends lost 1 base and 7 bases respectively, with 8 bases between them. Germline CDR1 reads SGHTA; CDR2 reads FQGNSA. The sample taken for sequencing was PBMCs. V gene TRBV7-2 combines with J gene TRBJ2-7, with D unclear. This receptor was taken from a human donor in good health (CMV status not recorded). Some clones in this sample may be carry-over from other donors' samples. In DNA, the CDR3 is TGTGCCAGCAGCTTAGGGGCTTTTGAGCAGTACTTC. This sequence encodes CASSLGAFEQYF. Based on the CDR3 plus reference TRBV7-2 and TRBJ2-7, the full variable domain is GAGVSQSPSNKVTEKGKDVELRCDPISGHTALYWYRQSLGQGLEFLIYFQGNSAPDKSGLPSDRFSAERTGGSVSTLTIQRTQQEDSAVYLCASSLGAFEQYFGPGTRLTVT.